This TCR beta chain was identified in a study of CD8 T cells in ankylosing spondylitis. Whole-study results and caveats: Ankylosing spondylitis blood appeared to carry a characteristic TCR beta motif of several highly homologous variants.

A word on this clonotype: As yet, its antigen is unknown.

TCRdb used MiXCR to reprocess the 5' RACE reads, holding one entry per CDR3 protein. The profile shows around 770,000 distinct CDR3 sequences, 15% to 20% of them singletons. The sequence was obtained from a male donor with ankylosing spondylitis. Source material: blood, either unsorted or a sorted T cell fraction (not recorded which).

The chain's CDR3 is CASSPGTSVDNEQFF. The CDR3 bases are TGTGCCAGCAGCCCCGGGACTAGCGTTGACAATGAGCAGTTCTTC. The gene calls are TRBV14 and TRBJ2-1; 10 positions agree with TRBD2. V shed 4 bases, J shed 5 bases, and the junction held 5 bases outside the gene matches. CDR1 and CDR2 from the germline V gene are SGHDN and FVKESK. CDR3 length: 15 residues.